The T cell receptor (beta chain) under discussion was sequenced for a study of CD8+ T cells in alopecia areata. Study-level background: Tofacitinib lasted 6 to 18 months, then 6 months off drug. Overall study results and limits: Normal scalp had lower clonality than lesional scalp, with alopecia totalis/universalis lesions showing this most strongly.

This clone occurred a few times. Its antigen remains unidentified. The ends were cut back, 5 bases at V and 4 bases at J, with 13 bases in the middle. Germline CDR1 and CDR2: SQVTM and ANQGSEA. CDR3 length: 13 residues. Reverse transcription of extracted RNA yielded cDNA, which provided the sequencing template. Clones were sequenced by immunoSEQ multiplex PCR, and TCRdb holds only the in-frame ones, with some missing. Of 90,000 to 100,000 clones in the sample, roughly two fifths are singletons; the top ten hold approximately 1.5%. Material: CD4+ T cells sorted from blood. This receptor was obtained from a human donor with alopecia areata. This chain joins TRBV29-1 and TRBJ2-3; D unresolved. CDR3 loop: CSVRAGQADTQYF. DNA for the CDR3: TGCAGCGTTCGAGCAGGTCAGGCAGATACGCAGTATTTT.